This TCR beta chain was obtained from a study of cytomegalovirus exposure and HLA in healthy donors. Across the study: Within the Caucasian-associated ancestry cluster were around 80% of the roughly 400 genotyped donors.

The PCR employed 60 Vbeta primers together with 13 Jbeta primers. TCRdb keeps only in-frame clones here, not all; method: immunoSEQ multiplex PCR. The top ten clones hold around 4.2% of a sample with about 85,000 clones, 50% to 75% of them seen once. The CDR3 runs to 13 residues. From germline, CDR1 is SGHRS and CDR2 YFSETQ. V lost 2 bases and J 5 bases, leaving 10 bases between the germline ends. The chain has TRBV5-1 and TRBJ1-1; D might be TRBD1 (5 bases). The source material was PBMCs. This clonotype was sampled from a man aged 25 to 40 in good health and CMV-seronegative. Here the CDR3 reads CASSFRYRTEAFF. The CDR3 region has the DNA TGCGCCAGCAGCTTTCGTTACAGGACTGAAGCTTTCTTT.